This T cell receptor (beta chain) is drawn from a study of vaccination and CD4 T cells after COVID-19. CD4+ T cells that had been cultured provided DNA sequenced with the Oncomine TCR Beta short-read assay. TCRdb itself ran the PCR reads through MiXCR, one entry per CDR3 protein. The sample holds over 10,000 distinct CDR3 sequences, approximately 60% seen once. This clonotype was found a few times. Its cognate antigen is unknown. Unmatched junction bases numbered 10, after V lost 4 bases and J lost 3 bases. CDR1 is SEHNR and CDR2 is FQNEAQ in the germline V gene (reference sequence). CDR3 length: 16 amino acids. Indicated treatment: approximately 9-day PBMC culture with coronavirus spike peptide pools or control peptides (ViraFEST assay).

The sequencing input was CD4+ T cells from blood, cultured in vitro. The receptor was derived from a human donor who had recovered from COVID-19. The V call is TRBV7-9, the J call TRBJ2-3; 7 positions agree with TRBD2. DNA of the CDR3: TGTGCCAGCAGCTCCCCGGCGGGAGCTTCTACAGATACGCAGTATTTT. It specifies CASSSPAGASTDTQYF.